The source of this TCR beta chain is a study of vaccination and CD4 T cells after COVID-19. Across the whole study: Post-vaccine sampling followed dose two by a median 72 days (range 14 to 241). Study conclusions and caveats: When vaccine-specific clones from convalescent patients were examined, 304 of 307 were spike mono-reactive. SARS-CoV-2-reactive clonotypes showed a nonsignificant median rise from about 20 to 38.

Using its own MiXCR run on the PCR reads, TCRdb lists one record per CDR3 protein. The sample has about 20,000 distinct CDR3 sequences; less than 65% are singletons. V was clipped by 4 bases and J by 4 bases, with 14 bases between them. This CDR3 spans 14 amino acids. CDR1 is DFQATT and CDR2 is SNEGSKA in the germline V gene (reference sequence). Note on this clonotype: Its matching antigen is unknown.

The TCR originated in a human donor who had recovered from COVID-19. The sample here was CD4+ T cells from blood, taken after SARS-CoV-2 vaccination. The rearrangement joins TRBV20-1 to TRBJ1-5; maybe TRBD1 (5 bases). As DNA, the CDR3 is TGCAGTGCTATTTCAGGGAGGGTTAATCAGCCCCAGCATTTT. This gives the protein CSAISGRVNQPQHF.